This T cell receptor (beta chain) was sequenced during a study of T cells in Graves' hyperthyroidism and ophthalmopathy. The overall study: Once the initial diagnosis was made, peripheral blood was obtained before any treatment. Study results and limitations: For ophthalmopathy, model prediction preceded onset by a median 6.5 months.

The study included ophthalmopathy patients with Clinical Activity Score at least 3, NOSPECS grade at least 4 and duration under 3 months. Researchers barred patients who had uncontrolled infection, other autoimmune disease, pregnancy or lactation. Researchers amplified the TCR beta CDR3 regions from RNA transcripts. Primed by the HTBI set, a first-round RT-PCR was run on the TCR CDR3. TCRdb itself ran the multiplex PCR reads through MiXCR, one entry per CDR3 protein. The data hold 37,000 or so distinct CDR3 sequences, with approximately 52% observed a single time. This clonotype was detected ten times or more. Antigen: not known. A read error may explain this, as a much larger clone is one base away. CDR3 size: 14 residues. J lost 5 bases, V lost 4 bases, and 7 bases had no gene match. Germline V gene lookup returns CDR1 SGHRS and CDR2 YFSETQ.

This sequence was found in a man aged 40-55 years with Graves' ophthalmopathy. The V gene is TRBV5-1, the J gene TRBJ1-1; TRBD1 matches at 8 bases. Sequenced sample: blood. The CDR3 spells CASSLQGGRTEAFF. DNA of the CDR3: TGCGCCAGCAGCCTACAGGGGGGGAGGACTGAAGCTTTCTTT.